The 26 T cell receptor beta chains in this list originate from one sample, sequenced in a study of blood T cell repertoires in COVID-19. Clones were read by immunoSEQ multiplex PCR, and TCRdb kept only the in-frame ones, dropping some. This sample has 180,000 or so clones; 70% to 85% occur once, and the top ten carry 7.5% to 10%. The sequencing sample was made of peripheral blood. All receptors come from an elderly woman with acute or convalescent COVID-19.

The J gene is TRBJ1-5, the V gene TRBV7-9, with TRBD1 as a possible D gene (6 bases). V was cut by 3 bases and J by 2 bases, with 11 bases left in between. CDR3 length: 15 amino acids. Germline CDR1 is SEHNR and CDR2 is FQNEAQ (reference sequence). Written as DNA, the CDR3 is TGTGCCAGCAGCTTCGGAGCAGGGGGCAATCAGCCCCAGCATTTT. Encoded protein: CASSFGAGGNQPQHF.

J is TRBJ2-1 and V is TRBV29-1; TRBD1 matches 9 bases. Losses at the gene ends were 8 bases for V and 2 bases for J; bases not matched to a gene: 7. The CDR3 is 14 amino acids. Germline V gives CDR1 SQVTM, CDR2 ANQGSEA. This CDR3 reads CSSSRDRAYNEQFF. The CDR3, as DNA: TGCAGCTCTTCTAGGGACAGGGCCTACAATGAGCAGTTCTTC.

The chain has TRBV30 and TRBJ2-7; a weak D match, TRBD1 (6 bases). The germline V gene encodes CDR1 GTSNPN and CDR2 SVGIG (reference sequence). V lost 4 bases, J lost 7 bases, and 17 bases lay in between. CDR3 length: 13 residues. The CDR3 DNA reads TGTGCCTGGACCCGAGGGGGTCTACGGGAGCAGTACTTC. Translation: CAWTRGGLREQYF.

J is TRBJ1-4 and V is TRBV2; D might be TRBD1 (6 bases). The CDR3 length is 14 residues. Germline V gene data show CDR1 as SNHLY and CDR2 as FYNNEI. Trimming shortened V by 3 bases and J by 8 bases, and 13 bases separated the two germline ends. The CDR3 DNA sequence: TGTGCCAGCAGTGACGCGGGGGGCTGGGAAAAACTGTTTTTT. Its translation: CASSDAGGWEKLFF. Supplemented by reference TRBV2 and TRBJ1-4, the full variable domain reads EPEVTQTPSHQVTQMGQEVILRCVPISNHLYFYWYRQILGQKVEFLVSFYNNEISEKSEIFDDQFSVERPDGSNFTLKIRSTKLEDSAMYFCASSDAGGWEKLFFGSGTQLSVL.

The V and J genes are TRBV6-6 and TRBJ2-7; 12 nucleotides match TRBD2. The CDR3 is 17 amino acids. Germline lookup yields CDR1 MNHNY and CDR2 SVGAGI (reference sequence). Germline trimming cut 5 bases from V and 0 bases from J; bases unmatched to any gene: 8. The CDR3: CASSPRLAGAFSYEQYF. The DNA for the CDR3 is TGTGCCAGCAGTCCGAGACTAGCGGGAGCCTTCTCCTACGAGCAGTACTTC.

The chain links TRBV6-6 to TRBJ2-5; tentative D call: TRBD1 (6 bases). The CDR3 runs to 14 residues. Per germline, CDR1 MNHNY and CDR2 SVGAGI (reference sequence). With 0 bases removed from V and 4 bases from J, the gap between germline ends came to 9 bases. CDR3 loop: CASSYSWGRETQYF. The DNA of the CDR3 is TGTGCCAGCAGTTACTCGTGGGGGCGAGAGACCCAGTACTTC.

Concerning this clone: Other DNA sequences within the sample encode an identical CDR3. The chain has TRBV12-3 or TRBV12-4 and TRBJ1-2, with 7 bases lining up with TRBD1. This CDR3 spans 13 amino acids. The V segment lost 6 bases and the J segment 4 bases; nucleotides outside the gene matches: 5. The CDR3 sequence is CASSRDSLYGYTF. The CDR3 coding sequence is TGTGCCAGCAGCCGGGACAGTCTCTATGGCTACACCTTC.

This chain uses TRBV6-1 with TRBJ2-7, with 8 bases fitting TRBD1. The germline CDR1 and CDR2 sequences are MNHNS and SASEGT. The CDR3 is 15 amino acids. With 5 bases clipped from V and 4 bases from J, the junction kept 10 bases outside the gene matches. CDR3 bases: TGTGCCAGCAGTTCGACAGGGGAAGTCTGGTACGAGCAGTACTTC. Its protein product is CASSSTGEVWYEQYF.

The chain joins TRBV6-4 to TRBJ2-7; D possibly corresponds to TRBD1 (5 bases). Looked up from germline, CDR1 is MRHNA and CDR2 is SNTAGT. The CDR3 contains 21 residues. Trimming removed 0 bases at V and 1 base at J, with 28 bases between. CDR3 nucleotide sequence: TGTGCCAGCAGTGACTCGACGCGAGGCTTCCAGGGAAAGACCCTATCCTACGAGCAGTACTTC. Amino acid sequence: CASSDSTRGFQGKTLSYEQYF.

The chain combines TRBV5-4 with TRBJ1-4; D is perhaps TRBD1 (5 bases). The CDR3 runs 14 residues. Germline CDR1 is SGHNT and CDR2 is YYREEE (reference sequence). V was cut by 0 bases and J by 11 bases, with 14 bases left in between. This CDR3 reads CASSLDEGASKLFF. The CDR3 DNA follows: TGTGCCAGCAGCTTGGATGAAGGGGCCTCTAAACTGTTTTTT.

This chain uses TRBV6-4 with TRBJ2-2; D is ambiguous. The CDR3 spans 12 residues. Trimming left V 7 bases short and J 5 bases short, with 8 bases between. Germline V gene lookup returns CDR1 MRHNA and CDR2 SNTAGT. The CDR3 is CASKRDTGELFF. DNA for the CDR3: TGTGCCAGCAAACGAGATACCGGGGAGCTGTTTTTT.

This clone appeared a few times. The chain carries TRBV27 and TRBJ2-2; 8 bases line up with TRBD1. The V and J ends lost 5 bases and 4 bases, in that order; junction bases with no gene match: 6. Germline loops: CDR1 MNHEY, CDR2 SMNVEV (reference sequence). This CDR3 is 15 amino acids long. The CDR3 bases are TGTGCCAGCAGTCTCTGGACAGGGACCACCGGGGAGCTGTTTTTT. Its translation is CASSLWTGTTGELFF.

Remarks on this clone: A much more abundant neighbour one base away suggests this may be a read error. Other DNA sequences of this sample code for an identical CDR3. The chain carries TRBV2 and TRBJ2-2; 11 nucleotides agree with TRBD2. Germline V gene lookup returns CDR1 SNHLY and CDR2 FYNNEI. The length of the CDR3 is 15 residues. With V trimmed by 4 bases and J by 3 bases, 1 base remained unmatched. The CDR3 DNA is TGTGCCAGCAGTGTACTAGCGGGAGACACCGGGGAGCTGTTTTTT. Translating gives CASSVLAGDTGELFF.

The CDR3 spells CASRYEDPRDTNTGELFF. CDR3 nucleotide sequence: TGTGCCAGCCGTTATGAAGACCCCAGGGATACGAACACCGGGGAGCTGTTTTTT. V gene TRBV5-8 combines with J gene TRBJ2-2; D is perhaps TRBD1 (5 bases). CDR1 and CDR2 from the germline V gene are SGHTS and YDEGEE. The CDR3 has 18 amino acids. V lost 7 bases and J 0 bases, leaving 22 bases between the germline ends.

V usage is TRBV9 and J usage is TRBJ1-2; D gene ambiguous. CDR1 and CDR2 (germline): SGDLS, YYNGEE. V was clipped by 3 bases and J by 8 bases, with 14 bases between them. The CDR3 sequence is 13 residues long. This CDR3 reads CASSAQRAGGYTF. The CDR3 DNA is TGTGCCAGCAGCGCCCAGCGCGCGGGGGGCTACACCTTC.

This clone was observed a single time. The chain links TRBV19 to TRBJ1-5; the match to TRBD1 covers 7 bases. CDR3 size: 17 residues. Germline V gives CDR1 LNHDA, CDR2 SQIVND (reference sequence). V was clipped by 6 bases and J by 5 bases; unmatched bases: 16. The CDR3 DNA reads as TGTGCCAGTAGCTCCTTAGGACAGGATAGGGGTTATCAGCCCCAGCATTTT. It translates to CASSSLGQDRGYQPQHF.

The rearrangement uses TRBV6-5 and TRBJ1-1; TRBD1 agrees at 8 bases. CDR3 length: 12 amino acids. Germline CDR1 reads MNHEY; CDR2 reads SVGAGI. V gave up 8 bases and J gave up 1 base; unmatched junction bases: 0. CDR3 residues: CASGTGNTEAFF. CDR3 nucleotide sequence: TGTGCCAGCGGGACAGGGAACACTGAAGCTTTCTTT.

The genes are TRBV5-1 and TRBJ1-3; TRBD1 matches at 9 bases. The germline V gene has CDR1 SGHRS and CDR2 YFSETQ. Germline trimming cut 0 bases from V and 3 bases from J; bases unmatched to any gene: 7. There are 17 residues in the CDR3. Written as DNA, the CDR3 is TGCGCCAGCAGCTTGGTCGGGACAGGGAGATTTGGAAACACCATATATTTT. This gives the protein CASSLVGTGRFGNTIYF.

This chain uses TRBV5-5 with TRBJ2-1; possibly TRBD2 for D (6 bases). V was clipped by 3 bases and J by 4 bases, with 11 bases between them. Per the germline V gene, CDR1 is SGHKS and CDR2 is YYEKEE (reference sequence). The CDR3 is made up of 14 amino acids. The CDR3 region has the DNA TGTGCCAGCAGCTCTAGGGACTTTTACAATGAGCAGTTCTTC. Protein sequence: CASSSRDFYNEQFF.

The rearrangement links TRBV6-5 to TRBJ2-3; D gene uncertain. V lost 0 bases, J lost 2 bases, and 6 bases lay in between. CDR3 size: 14 residues. Germline CDR1 reads MNHEY; CDR2 reads SVGAGI. Here the CDR3 reads CASSYSSYTDTQYF. The CDR3 DNA follows: TGTGCCAGCAGTTACTCGAGTTACACAGATACGCAGTATTTT.

In its sample, this clone was seen once. The chain combines TRBV30 with TRBJ2-5; TRBD2 agrees at 7 bases. The CDR3 consists of 11 residues. The germline V gene has CDR1 GTSNPN and CDR2 SVGIG (reference sequence). The V and J ends lost 4 bases and 5 bases, in that order; junction bases with no gene match: 1. CDR3 amino acids: CAWNGRETQYF. Here the CDR3 DNA reads TGTGCCTGGAACGGGAGGGAGACCCAGTACTTC.

V and J are TRBV6-5 and TRBJ2-5; tentative D call: TRBD2 (5 bases). The CDR3 has 13 amino acids. Trimming pared 6 bases from V and 5 bases from J, leaving 13 bases between. The germline gives CDR1 MNHEY, CDR2 SVGAGI. CDR3 amino acids: CASRNDYGETQYF. The CDR3 DNA is TGTGCCAGCAGGAACGACTACGGGGAGACCCAGTACTTC.

CDR3 sequence: CASSPSGYTEAFF. CDR3 DNA sequence: TGTGCCAGCTCACCAAGCGGATACACTGAAGCTTTCTTT. The chain is built from TRBV18 and TRBJ1-1; D is ambiguous. Germline CDR1 is KGHSH and CDR2 is LQKENI. Trimming pared 2 bases from V and 3 bases from J, leaving 7 bases between. This CDR3 comprises 13 residues.

This clone was seen only a few times. The J gene is TRBJ2-7, the V gene TRBV6-6; 9 nucleotides line up with TRBD1. This CDR3 contains 13 residues. The V gene end was trimmed by 6 bases and the J gene end by 6 bases; junction bases not matched to a gene: 6. CDR1 and CDR2 (germline): MNHNY, SVGAGI (reference sequence). This chain's CDR3 is CASSRTGGGEQYF. The CDR3 nucleotides are TGTGCCAGCAGCCGTACAGGGGGCGGCGAGCAGTACTTC.

The chain employs TRBV11-1 and TRBJ2-5, with D perhaps TRBD2 (6 bases). Trimming removed 5 bases at V and 4 bases at J, with 17 bases between. The CDR3 has 15 amino acids. Germline CDR1 and CDR2: SGHAT and FQDESV (reference sequence). In DNA form, the CDR3 reads TGTGCCAGCAGCCCGGCGGAGGGCGGGATAGAGACCCAGTACTTC. It specifies CASSPAEGGIETQYF.

The sample holds one count of this clone. V gene TRBV5-6 combines with J gene TRBJ2-2, with D possibly matching TRBD2 (6 bases). Per the germline V gene, CDR1 is SGHDT and CDR2 is YYEEEE. The CDR3 contains 16 residues. The ends were cut back, 0 bases at V and 1 base at J, with 10 bases in the middle. DNA for the CDR3: TGTGCCAGCAGCTTGGCGGGGGTAGGGAACACCGGGGAGCTGTTTTTT. Its translation is CASSLAGVGNTGELFF.